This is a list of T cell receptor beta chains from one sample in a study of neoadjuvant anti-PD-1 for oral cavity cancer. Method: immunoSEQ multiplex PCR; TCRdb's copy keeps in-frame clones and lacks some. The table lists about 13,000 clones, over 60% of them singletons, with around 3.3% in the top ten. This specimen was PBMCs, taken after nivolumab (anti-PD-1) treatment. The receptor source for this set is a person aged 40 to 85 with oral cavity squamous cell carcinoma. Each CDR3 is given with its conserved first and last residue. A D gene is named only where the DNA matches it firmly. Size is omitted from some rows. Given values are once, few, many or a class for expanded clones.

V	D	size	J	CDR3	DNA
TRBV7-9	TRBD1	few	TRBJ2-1	CASSQRATGSRPNEQFF	TGTGCCAGCAGCCAAAGGGCGACAGGGTCGAGGCCCAATGAGCAGTTCTTC
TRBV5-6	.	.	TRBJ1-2	CASSRDIGYTF	TGTGCCAGCAGCCGGGACATTGGCTACACCTTC
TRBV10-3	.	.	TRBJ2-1	CAISEERASSYNEQFF	TGTGCCATCAGTGAGGAACGGGCCAGCTCCTACAATGAGCAGTTCTTC
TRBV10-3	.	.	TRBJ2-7	CAIDSSAGKGEQYF	TGTGCCATTGACTCCTCTGCGGGAAAGGGCGAGCAGTACTTC
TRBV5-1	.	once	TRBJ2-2	CASSRGGTENTGELFF	TGCGCCAGCAGCCGAGGGGGGACAGAGAACACCGGGGAGCTGTTTTTT
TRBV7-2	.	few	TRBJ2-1	CASSAFSAAYNEQFF	TGTGCCAGCAGCGCGTTTTCAGCGGCTTACAATGAGCAGTTCTTC
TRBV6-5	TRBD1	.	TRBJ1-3	CASSASTGERNTIYF	TGTGCCAGCAGTGCCTCGACAGGGGAAAGAAACACCATATATTTT
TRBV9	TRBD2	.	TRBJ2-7	CASGAGGPREQYF	TGTGCCAGCGGGGCGGGAGGGCCTCGCGAGCAGTACTTC
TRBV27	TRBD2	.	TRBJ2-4	CASSSGDYFGIQYF	TGTGCCAGCAGTTCCGGGGACTACTTTGGAATTCAGTACTTC
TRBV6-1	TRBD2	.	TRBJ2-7	CASRPVTSGTYEQYF	TGTGCCAGCAGGCCGGTGACTAGCGGGACCTACGAGCAGTACTTC
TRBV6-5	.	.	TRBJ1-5	CASSYKGRSDQPQHF	TGTGCCAGCAGTTACAAGGGACGGTCCGATCAGCCCCAGCATTTT
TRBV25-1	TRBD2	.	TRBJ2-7	CASSARTSGFYEQYF	TGTGCCAGCAGTGCCCGGACTAGCGGGTTCTACGAGCAGTACTTC
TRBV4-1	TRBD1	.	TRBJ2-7	CASSLTRQGALEQYF	TGCGCCAGCAGCCTAACTAGACAGGGGGCGCTTGAGCAGTACTTC
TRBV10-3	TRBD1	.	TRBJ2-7	CAIGEQGANYEQYF	TGTGCCATCGGTGAACAGGGGGCGAACTACGAGCAGTACTTC
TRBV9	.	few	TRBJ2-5	CASSARPGELRETQYF	TGTGCCAGCAGCGCCCGCCCAGGGGAACTGCGGGAGACCCAGTACTTC
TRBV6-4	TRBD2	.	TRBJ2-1	CASSASGAYNEQFF	TGTGCCAGCAGTGCTAGCGGGGCCTACAATGAGCAGTTCTTC
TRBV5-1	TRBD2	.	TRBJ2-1	CASSLGGLARIKFF	TGCGCCAGCAGCTTGGGCGGACTAGCGAGAATTAAGTTCTTC
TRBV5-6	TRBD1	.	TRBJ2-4	CASSSAGTGRDIQYF	TGTGCCAGCAGCTCCGCCGGGACAGGCAGGGACATTCAGTACTTC
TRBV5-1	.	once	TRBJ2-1	CASSWDVNEQFF	TGCGCCAGCAGCTGGGACGTCAATGAGCAGTTCTTC
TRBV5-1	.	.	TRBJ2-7	CASSSDINYEQYF	TGCGCCAGCAGCTCGGACATAAACTACGAGCAGTACTTC
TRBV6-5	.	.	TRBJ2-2	CASSYSSRTGGELFF	TGTGCCAGCAGTTACTCGAGTAGGACGGGCGGGGAGCTGTTTTTT
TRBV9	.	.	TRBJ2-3	CASSAEGGLSTDTQYF	TGTGCCAGCAGCGCCGAGGGGGGTCTTAGCACAGATACGCAGTATTTT
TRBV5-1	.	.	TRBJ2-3	CASSPVGGTDTQYF	TGCGCCAGCAGCCCCGTGGGAGGCACAGATACGCAGTATTTT
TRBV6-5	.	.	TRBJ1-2	CASSYSTTLNGYTF	TGTGCCAGCAGTTACTCGACCACCCTGAATGGCTACACCTTC
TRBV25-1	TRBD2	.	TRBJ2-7	CASSGKAGVSEQYF	TGTGCCAGCAGTGGTAAAGCGGGAGTTAGCGAGCAGTACTTC
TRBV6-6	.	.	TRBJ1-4	CASSASNEKLFF	TGTGCCAGCAGTGCAAGTAATGAAAAACTGTTTTTT
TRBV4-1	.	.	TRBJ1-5	CASQGTVGDQPQHF	TGCGCCAGCCAGGGGACGGTTGGGGATCAGCCCCAGCATTTT
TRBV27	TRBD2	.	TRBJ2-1	CASSYGLADEQFF	TGTGCCAGCAGTTACGGACTAGCGGACGAGCAGTTCTTC
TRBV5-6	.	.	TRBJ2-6	CASSLGKKAPPGANVLTF	TGTGCCAGCAGCTTGGGTAAGAAGGCTCCACCTGGGGCCAACGTCCTGACTTTC